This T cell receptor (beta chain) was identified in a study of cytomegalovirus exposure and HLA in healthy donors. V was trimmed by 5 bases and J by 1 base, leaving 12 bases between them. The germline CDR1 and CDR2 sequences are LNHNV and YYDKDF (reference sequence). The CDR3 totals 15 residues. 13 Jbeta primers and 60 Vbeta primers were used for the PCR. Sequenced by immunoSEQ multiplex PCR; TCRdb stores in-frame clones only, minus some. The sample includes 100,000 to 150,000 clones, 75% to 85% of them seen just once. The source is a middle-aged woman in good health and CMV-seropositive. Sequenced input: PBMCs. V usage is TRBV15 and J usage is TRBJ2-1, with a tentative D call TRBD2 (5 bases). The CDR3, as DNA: TGTGCCACCAGCCGGGATAGGATTTCCTACAATGAGCAGTTCTTC. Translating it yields CATSRDRISYNEQFF.